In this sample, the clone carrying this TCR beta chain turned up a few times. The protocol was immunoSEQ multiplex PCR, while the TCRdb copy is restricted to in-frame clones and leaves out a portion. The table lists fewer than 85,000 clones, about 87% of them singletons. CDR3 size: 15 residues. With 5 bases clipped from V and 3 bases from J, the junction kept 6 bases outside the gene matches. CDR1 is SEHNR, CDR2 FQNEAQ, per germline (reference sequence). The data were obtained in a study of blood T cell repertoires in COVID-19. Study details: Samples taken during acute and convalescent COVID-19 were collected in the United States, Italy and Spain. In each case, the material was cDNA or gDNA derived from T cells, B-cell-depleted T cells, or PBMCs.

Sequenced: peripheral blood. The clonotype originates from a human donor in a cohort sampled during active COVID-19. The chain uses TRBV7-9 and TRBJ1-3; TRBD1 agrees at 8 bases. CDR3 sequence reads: CASSVAGGYGNTIYF. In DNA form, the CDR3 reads TGTGCCAGCAGCGTCGCAGGGGGCTATGGAAACACCATATATTTT.